Below are 13 T cell receptor beta chains sequenced from a single sample in a study of blood T cell repertoires in COVID-19. Sequencing used immunoSEQ multiplex PCR; TCRdb keeps in-frame clones, though not all of them. The sample has some 200,000 clones; about 90% are singletons. Sequencing was done on a sample of peripheral blood. All receptors derive from a man aged 30 to 39 with acute or convalescent COVID-19.

DNA of the CDR3: TGTGCCAGCAGCCAAGTACTGTATGGACAGGGGGCTCCTGGGGCCAACGTCCTGACTTTC. It is translated as CASSQVLYGQGAPGANVLTF. This rearrangement joins TRBV4-2 to TRBJ2-6; 11 nucleotides line up with TRBD1. V lost 1 base to trimming and J lost 2 bases; unmatched junction nucleotides: 10. The CDR3 spans 20 residues. The germline gives CDR1 LGHNA, CDR2 YNFKEQ.

In its sample, this clone was seen once. The rearrangement links TRBV30 to TRBJ2-2, with 11 bases aligning to TRBD2. Trimming cost V 5 bases and J 5 bases; bases outside gene matches: 4. This CDR3 is built from 14 residues. Germline V gives CDR1 GTSNPN, CDR2 SVGIG (reference sequence). CDR3 sequence: CAWRSSGGTGELFF. Here the CDR3 DNA reads TGTGCCTGGCGATCTAGCGGGGGGACCGGGGAGCTGTTTTTT.

V usage is TRBV6-5 and J usage is TRBJ2-1; the match to TRBD2 covers 7 bases. Germline V CDR1 and CDR2: MNHEY, SVGAGI. After removal of 5 bases from V and 11 bases from J, the junction contained 6 bases not matched to a gene. CDR3 length: 12 residues. CDR3 residues: CASSSGTEKQFF. DNA for the CDR3: TGTGCCAGCAGTAGCGGGACTGAGAAGCAGTTCTTC.

The chain combines TRBV19 with TRBJ2-5; D is possibly TRBD2 (5 bases). With 3 bases removed from V and 3 bases from J, the gap between germline ends came to 14 bases. The CDR3 spans 15 residues. Germline CDR1 and CDR2: LNHDA and SQIVND (reference sequence). In DNA, the CDR3 is TGTGCCAGTAGTATGGCTAGCTCCCGTAAAGAGACCCAGTACTTC. Protein: CASSMASSRKETQYF.

The chain is built from TRBV5-1 and TRBJ1-1, with D possibly matching TRBD1 (5 bases). CDR1 is SGHRS, CDR2 YFSETQ, per germline. There are 13 residues in the CDR3. V was trimmed by 3 bases and J by 1 base, leaving 7 bases between them. The CDR3 region has the DNA TGCGCCAGCAGCTCCGGACAGAACACTGAAGCTTTCTTT. Its translation: CASSSGQNTEAFF.

This chain connects TRBV18 to TRBJ2-7; 7 nucleotides agree with TRBD1. This CDR3 is built from 13 residues. CDR1 is KGHSH, CDR2 LQKENI, per germline. With 4 bases clipped from V and 5 bases from J, the junction kept 5 bases outside the gene matches. In DNA, the CDR3 is TGTGCCAGCTCACGCACACAGGGGAACGAGCAGTACTTC. Translated: CASSRTQGNEQYF.

The V and J genes are TRBV30 and TRBJ2-4; 7 bases align to TRBD2. V lost 3 bases, J lost 9 bases, and 8 bases stayed unmatched. There are 13 residues in the CDR3. The V gene's germline CDR1 is GTSNPN and CDR2 SVGIG (reference sequence). CDR3 nucleotides: TGTGCCTGGAGCCGAACTAGCGAGGGCATTCAGTACTTC. Translating it yields CAWSRTSEGIQYF.

CDR3 coding DNA: TGTGCCACCAGCTCCCGCCCGGGTCGCGAGCAGTACTTC. The encoded protein is CATSSRPGREQYF. V is TRBV15 and J is TRBJ2-7; D is unclear. V was clipped by 5 bases and J by 6 bases, with 14 bases between them. This CDR3 comprises 13 residues. CDR1 is LNHNV, CDR2 YYDKDF, per germline (reference sequence).

The chain links TRBV19 to TRBJ1-2, with D possibly matching TRBD1 (6 bases). Germline CDR1 is LNHDA and CDR2 is SQIVND (reference sequence). The CDR3 is 14 residues long. The V end was cut by 1 base, the J end by 4 bases, with 10 bases between. The CDR3 protein is CASSIGQEIYGYTF. CDR3 in DNA: TGTGCCAGTAGTATAGGACAGGAAATCTATGGCTACACCTTC.

The V gene is TRBV2, the J gene TRBJ1-5; D possibly corresponds to TRBD1 (5 bases). This CDR3 contains 16 residues. The ends were cut back, 6 bases at V and 0 bases at J, with 15 bases in the middle. Germline CDR1 is SNHLY and CDR2 is FYNNEI. CDR3 coding DNA: TGTGCCAGCAGCTTTTGGGGCGGAAGTAGCAATCAGCCCCAGCATTTT. Translating it yields CASSFWGGSSNQPQHF.

The chain has TRBV6-6 and TRBJ2-5; possibly TRBD1 for D (5 bases). CDR3 size: 12 residues. The V and J ends lost 5 bases and 8 bases respectively, with 12 bases between them. Germline V gene data show CDR1 as MNHNY and CDR2 as SVGAGI (reference sequence). CDR3 sequence: CASSKTESTQYF. CDR3 sequence (DNA): TGTGCCAGCAGTAAGACAGAGAGCACCCAGTACTTC.

The gene calls are TRBV9 and TRBJ1-2; 10 nucleotides agree with TRBD1. The V gene's germline CDR1 is SGDLS and CDR2 YYNGEE. Germline trimming cut 4 bases from V and 3 bases from J; bases unmatched to any gene: 6. CDR3 length: 15 residues. In nucleotides, the CDR3 is TGTGCCAGCAGCCCCCAAGGACAGGGGGACTATGGCTACACCTTC. This sequence encodes CASSPQGQGDYGYTF. The full variable domain, rest sourced from reference TRBV9 and TRBJ1-2, is DSGVTQTPKHLITATGQRVTLRCSPRSGDLSVYWYQQSLDQGLQFLIQYYNGEERAKGNILERFSAQQFPDLHSELNLSSLELGDSALYFCASSPQGQGDYGYTFGSGTRLTVV.

This chain joins TRBV15 and TRBJ2-3, with D perhaps TRBD2 (7 bases). This CDR3 comprises 16 residues. Germline loops: CDR1 LNHNV, CDR2 YYDKDF (reference sequence). The V gene lost 5 bases and the J gene lost 6 bases, with 21 bases spanning the gap. The chain's CDR3 is CATSLGAGASTDTQYF. Here the CDR3 DNA reads TGTGCCACCAGCTTGGGGGCGGGAGCCTCCACGGATACGCAGTATTTT.